This TCR beta chain was sequenced for a study of PD-L1 blockade in urothelial cancer. This table comes from immunoSEQ multiplex PCR, and its TCRdb copy is limited to in-frame clones, with some not included. The repertoire holds tens of thousands of clones, more than 75% seen once, with approximately 1.9% in the top ten. This sample's time point: pretreatment peripheral blood. The V gene's germline CDR1 is SGHVS and CDR2 FQNEAQ. Germline trimming cut 1 base from V and 5 bases from J; bases unmatched to any gene: 7. CDR3 length equals 17 residues. The V and J genes are TRBV7-8 and TRBJ2-3; 12 bases line up with TRBD2. This sequence originates from a man aged 50-59 years with urothelial cancer. The material sequenced was PBMCs, taken around atezolizumab (anti-PD-L1) treatment. The CDR3 here is CASSLDSGLAGRDTQYF. DNA of the CDR3: TGTGCCAGCAGCTTAGATTCTGGACTAGCGGGGAGAGATACGCAGTATTTT.